This is a list of T cell receptor beta chains from one sample in a study of T cell responses to AZD1222 COVID-19 vaccine. The method was immunoSEQ multiplex PCR; TCRdb's version includes in-frame clones alone and lacks a portion of them. The table shows about 120,000 clones, with about 85% occurring only once. This specimen consisted of peripheral blood, obtained on day 0 of AZD1222 vaccination. Receptor source: an adult in good health. CDR3s include the opening cysteine and the closing phenylalanine or tryptophan. A D gene is named only where the DNA matches it firmly. Clone size appears in some rows only: once, few, many, or a class for an expanded clone.

d_call | clone_size | v_call | cdr3_length | cdr3_aa
- | - | TRBV7-8 | 14 | CASSRDWNYNEQFF
TRBD2 | - | TRBV5-6 | 14 | CASSLASGVDTQYF
- | - | TRBV7-9 | 13 | CASSFGNTGELFF
TRBD1 | - | TRBV7-8 | 15 | CASSPTTGVNTEAFF
- | - | TRBV21-1 | 15 | CASSNGDLANYGYTF
- | - | TRBV4-2 | 15 | CASSQEGDTTYEQYF
- | - | TRBV25-1 | 13 | CASSAPGWDGYTF
- | - | TRBV15 | 15 | CATSRGETAGYGYTF
TRBD2 | once | TRBV28 | 15 | CAGIKRAPRGGTQYF
TRBD2 | - | TRBV2 | 15 | CASSETSGGAYIQYF
TRBD1 | - | TRBV5-4 | 15 | CASSSTGTGNSEQYF
- | - | TRBV7-9 | 14 | CASSSWGAQETQYF
- | - | TRBV7-9 | 13 | CASSLGRVREQYF
TRBD1 | - | TRBV19 | 16 | CASSITGGASYNEQFF
- | - | TRBV7-8 | 15 | CASSKLRGGLTEAFF
- | - | TRBV5-3 | 11 | CARRPGSPLHF
- | - | TRBV16 | 14 | CASSQTGGLGGYTF
- | - | TRBV4-2 | 13 | CASSQGEAGTQYF
- | - | TRBV28 | 11 | CASSFSGGYTF
TRBD2 | - | TRBV7-9 | 18 | CASSFGRAGATSYNEQFF
TRBD2 | - | TRBV10-3 | 21 | CAISESNPGLAGALSQETQYF
- | - | TRBV25-1 | 16 | CASSRAGGASSYEQYF
- | - | TRBV28 | 20 | CASSLVRGSGTFLYQETQYF
- | - | TRBV6-5 | 13 | CASSPAGGWTQYF
TRBD2 | - | TRBV5-6 | 16 | CASSLALAGATGELFF